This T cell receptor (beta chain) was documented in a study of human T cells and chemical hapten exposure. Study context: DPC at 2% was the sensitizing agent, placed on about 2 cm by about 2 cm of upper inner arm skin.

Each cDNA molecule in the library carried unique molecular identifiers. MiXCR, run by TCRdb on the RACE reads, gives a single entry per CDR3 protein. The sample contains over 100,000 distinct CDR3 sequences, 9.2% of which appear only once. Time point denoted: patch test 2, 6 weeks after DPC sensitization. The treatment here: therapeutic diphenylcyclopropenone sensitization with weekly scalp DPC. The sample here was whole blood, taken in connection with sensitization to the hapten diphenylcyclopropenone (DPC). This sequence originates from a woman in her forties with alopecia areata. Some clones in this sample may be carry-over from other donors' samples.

DNA of the CDR3: TGTGCCAGCAGCCAAGATCGTTCCAGGAGCTCCTACGAGCAGTACTTC. Translating it yields CASSQDRSRSSYEQYF. The chain couples TRBV4-2 to TRBJ2-7, with no clear D. The CDR3 is 16 residues long. The ends were cut back, 0 bases at V and 0 bases at J, with 12 bases in the middle. Germline-derived CDR1 and CDR2 are LGHNA and YNFKEQ.